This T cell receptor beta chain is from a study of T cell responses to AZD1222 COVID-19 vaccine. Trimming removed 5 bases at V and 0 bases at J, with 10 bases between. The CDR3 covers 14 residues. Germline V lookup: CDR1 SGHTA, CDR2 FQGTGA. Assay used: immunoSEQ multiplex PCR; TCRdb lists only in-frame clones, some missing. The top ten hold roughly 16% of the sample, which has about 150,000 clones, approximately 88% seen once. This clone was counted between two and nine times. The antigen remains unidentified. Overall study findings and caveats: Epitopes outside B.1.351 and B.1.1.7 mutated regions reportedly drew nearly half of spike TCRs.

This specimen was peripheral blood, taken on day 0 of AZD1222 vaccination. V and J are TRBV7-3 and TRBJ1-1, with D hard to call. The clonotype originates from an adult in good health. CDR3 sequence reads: CASSPSTMNTEAFF. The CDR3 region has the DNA TGTGCCAGCAGCCCCAGTACTATGAACACTGAAGCTTTCTTT. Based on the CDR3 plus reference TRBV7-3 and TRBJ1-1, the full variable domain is GAGVSQTPSNKVTEKGKYVELRCDPISGHTALYWYRQSLGQGPEFLIYFQGTGAADDSGLPNDRFFAVRPEGSVSTLKIQRTERGDSAVYLCASSPSTMNTEAFFGQGTRLTVV.